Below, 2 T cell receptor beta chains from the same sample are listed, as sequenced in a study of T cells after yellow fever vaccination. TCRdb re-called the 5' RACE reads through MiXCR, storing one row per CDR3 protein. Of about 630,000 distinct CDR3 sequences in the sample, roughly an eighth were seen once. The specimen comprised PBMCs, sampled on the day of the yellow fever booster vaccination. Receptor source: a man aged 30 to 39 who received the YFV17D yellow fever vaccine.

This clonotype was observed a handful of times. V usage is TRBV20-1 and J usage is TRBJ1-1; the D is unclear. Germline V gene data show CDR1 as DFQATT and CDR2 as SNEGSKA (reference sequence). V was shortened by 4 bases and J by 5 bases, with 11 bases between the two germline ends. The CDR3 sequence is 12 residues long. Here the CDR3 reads CSATRGSTEAFF. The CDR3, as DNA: TGCAGTGCTACGCGGGGAAGTACTGAAGCTTTCTTT.

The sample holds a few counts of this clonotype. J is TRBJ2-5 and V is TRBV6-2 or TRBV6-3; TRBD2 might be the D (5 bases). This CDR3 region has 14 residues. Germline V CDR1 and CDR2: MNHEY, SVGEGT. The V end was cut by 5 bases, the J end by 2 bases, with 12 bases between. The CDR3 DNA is TGTGCCAGCAGTAGACCGGGATATCAAGAGACCCAGTACTTC. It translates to CASSRPGYQETQYF.